This T cell receptor beta chain derives from a study of CD8 T cells in Susac syndrome. An amount of RNA that ranged from roughly 0.45 to 1 ug was reverse transcribed with random hexamers. The authors amplified TCR beta CDR3 across 54 Vbeta and 13 Jbeta using immunoSEQ multiplex PCR. Using its own MiXCR run on the immunoSEQ multiplex PCR reads, TCRdb lists one record per CDR3 protein. The sample gives under 95,000 distinct CDR3 sequences, roughly 94% of which show up once; about 0.3% is in the top ten. Trimming at V came to 3 bases and at J to 8 bases, leaving 5 bases not matched to a gene. The germline CDR1 and CDR2 sequences are SGHNT and YYREEE (reference sequence). The CDR3 is 14 amino acids. The study's findings and limits: In its TCR sequencing and HLA analysis, the study acknowledged that the number of individuals was relatively small.

TEMRA cells were enriched by FACS, and CD4+ and CD8+ T cells were negatively isolated. In this sample, this clonotype turned up a few times. The antigen is unknown. The clonotype was recovered from a human donor with Susac syndrome. The sample consisted of CD4+ T cells from PBMCs. The rearrangement joins TRBV5-4 to TRBJ2-1; TRBD2 matches at 10 bases. DNA of the CDR3: TGTGCCAGCAGCTCCAGCGGGGGGGCCGATGAGCAGTTCTTC. It is translated as CASSSSGGADEQFF. The variable domain in full, completed from reference TRBV5-4 and TRBJ2-1, reads ETGVTQSPTHLIKTRGQQVTLRCSSQSGHNTVSWYQQALGQGPQFIFQYYREEENGRGNFPPRFSGLQFPNYSSELNVNALELDDSALYLCASSSSGGADEQFFGPGTRLTVL.